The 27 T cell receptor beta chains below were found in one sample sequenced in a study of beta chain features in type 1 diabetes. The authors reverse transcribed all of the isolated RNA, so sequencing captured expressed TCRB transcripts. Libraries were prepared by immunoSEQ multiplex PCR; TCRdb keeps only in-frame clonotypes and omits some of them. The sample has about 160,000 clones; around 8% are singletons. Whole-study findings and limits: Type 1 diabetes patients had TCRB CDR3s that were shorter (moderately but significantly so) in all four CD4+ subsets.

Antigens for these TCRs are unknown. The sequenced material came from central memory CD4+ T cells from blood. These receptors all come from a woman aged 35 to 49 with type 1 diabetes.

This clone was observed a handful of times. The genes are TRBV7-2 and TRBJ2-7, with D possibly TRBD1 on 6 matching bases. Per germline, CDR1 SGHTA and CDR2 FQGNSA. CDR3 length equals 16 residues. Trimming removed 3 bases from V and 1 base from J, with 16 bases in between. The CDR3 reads CASSFQQGLGSYEQYF. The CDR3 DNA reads TGTGCCAGCAGCTTCCAACAGGGTTTAGGATCCTACGAGCAGTACTTC.

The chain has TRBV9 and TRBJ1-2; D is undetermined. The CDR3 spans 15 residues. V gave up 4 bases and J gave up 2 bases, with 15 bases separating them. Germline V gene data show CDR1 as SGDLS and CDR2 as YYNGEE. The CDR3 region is CASSPYDTANYGYTF. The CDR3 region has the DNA TGTGCCAGCAGCCCCTACGACACCGCAAACTATGGCTACACCTTC.

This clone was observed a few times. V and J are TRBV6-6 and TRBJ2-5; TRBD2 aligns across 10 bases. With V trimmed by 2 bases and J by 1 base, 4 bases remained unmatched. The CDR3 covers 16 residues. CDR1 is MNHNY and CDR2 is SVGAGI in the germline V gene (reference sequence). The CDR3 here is CASSYATSGAQETQYF. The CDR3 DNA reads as TGTGCCAGCAGTTACGCAACTAGCGGGGCCCAAGAGACCCAGTACTTC.

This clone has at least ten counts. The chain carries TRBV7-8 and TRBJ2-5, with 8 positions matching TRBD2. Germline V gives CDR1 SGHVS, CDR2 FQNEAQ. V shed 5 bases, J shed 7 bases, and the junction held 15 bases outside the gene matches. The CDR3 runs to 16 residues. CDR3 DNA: TGTGCCAGCAGCGCAGAGGCGGGACTAGTATTTGGGACCCAGTACTTC. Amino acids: CASSAEAGLVFGTQYF.

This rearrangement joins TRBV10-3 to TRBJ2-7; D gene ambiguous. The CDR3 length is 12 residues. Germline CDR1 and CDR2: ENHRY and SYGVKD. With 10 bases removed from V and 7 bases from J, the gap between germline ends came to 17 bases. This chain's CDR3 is CATARGDGEQYF. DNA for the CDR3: TGTGCCACGGCTAGAGGCGATGGGGAGCAGTACTTC.

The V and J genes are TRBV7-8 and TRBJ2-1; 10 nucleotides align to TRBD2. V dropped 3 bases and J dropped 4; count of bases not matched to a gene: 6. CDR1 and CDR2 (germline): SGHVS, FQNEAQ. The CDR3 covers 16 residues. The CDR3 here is CASSFPSGRGYNEQFF. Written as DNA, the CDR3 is TGTGCCAGCAGCTTCCCTAGCGGGAGAGGTTACAATGAGCAGTTCTTC.

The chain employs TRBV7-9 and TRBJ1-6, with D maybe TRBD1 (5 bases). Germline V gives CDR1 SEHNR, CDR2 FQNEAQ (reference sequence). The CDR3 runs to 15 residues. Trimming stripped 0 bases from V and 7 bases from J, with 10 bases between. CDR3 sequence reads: CASSLAQGRNSPLHF. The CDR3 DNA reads TGTGCCAGCAGCTTAGCTCAGGGTCGGAATTCACCCCTCCACTTT.

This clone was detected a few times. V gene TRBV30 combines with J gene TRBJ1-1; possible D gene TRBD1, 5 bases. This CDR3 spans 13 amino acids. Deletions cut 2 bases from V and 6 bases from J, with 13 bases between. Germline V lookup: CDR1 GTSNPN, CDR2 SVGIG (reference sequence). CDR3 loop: CAWSWGERAEAFF. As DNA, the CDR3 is TGTGCCTGGAGTTGGGGGGAGAGGGCTGAAGCTTTCTTT. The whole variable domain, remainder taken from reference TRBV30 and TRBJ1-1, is SQTIHQWPATLVQPVGSPLSLECTVEGTSNPNLYWYRQAAGRGLQLLFYSVGIGQISSEVPQNLSASRPQDRQFILSSKKLLLSDSGFYLCAWSWGERAEAFFGQGTRLTVV.

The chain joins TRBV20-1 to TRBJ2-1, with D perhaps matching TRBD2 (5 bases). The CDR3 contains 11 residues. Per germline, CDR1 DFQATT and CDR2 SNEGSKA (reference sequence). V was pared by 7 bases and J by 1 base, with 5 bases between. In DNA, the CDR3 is TGCAGTGGAGGGTCCTACAATGAGCAGTTCTTC. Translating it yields CSGGSYNEQFF.

CDR3 bases: TGTGCCAGCAGTTTAAGACGGACAGGGGCCACAGATACGCAGTATTTT. Its protein is CASSLRRTGATDTQYF. V and J are TRBV28 and TRBJ2-3, with TRBD1 matching over 9 bases. CDR3 length: 16 amino acids. Unmatched junction bases numbered 5, after V lost 2 bases and J lost 2 bases. The V gene's germline CDR1 is MDHEN and CDR2 SYDVKM.

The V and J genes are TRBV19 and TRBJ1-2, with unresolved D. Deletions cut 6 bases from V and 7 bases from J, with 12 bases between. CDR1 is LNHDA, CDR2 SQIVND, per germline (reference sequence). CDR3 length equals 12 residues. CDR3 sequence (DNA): TGTGCCAGTAGACTCACCGGTGGTGGCTACACCTTC. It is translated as CASRLTGGGYTF. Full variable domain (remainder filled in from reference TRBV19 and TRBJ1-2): DGGITQSPKYLFRKEGQNVTLSCEQNLNHDAMYWYRQDPGQGLRLIYYSQIVNDFQKGDIAEGYSVSREKKESFPLTVTSAQKNPTAFYLCASRLTGGGYTFGSGTRLTVV.

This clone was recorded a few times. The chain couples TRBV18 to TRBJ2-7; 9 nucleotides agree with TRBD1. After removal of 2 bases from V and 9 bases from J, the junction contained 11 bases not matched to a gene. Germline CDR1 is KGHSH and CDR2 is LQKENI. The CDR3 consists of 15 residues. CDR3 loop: CASSPGRTGVQGQYF. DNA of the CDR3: TGTGCCAGCTCACCAGGGAGGACAGGGGTACAAGGGCAGTACTTC.

This CDR3 reads CASTAGYGYTF. The DNA of the CDR3 is TGTGCCAGTACGGCGGGGTATGGCTACACCTTC. The chain uses TRBV19 and TRBJ1-2; D not certain. Germline CDR1 LNHDA, CDR2 SQIVND (reference sequence). The V and J ends lost 7 bases and 5 bases respectively, with 8 bases between them. CDR3 size: 11 residues.

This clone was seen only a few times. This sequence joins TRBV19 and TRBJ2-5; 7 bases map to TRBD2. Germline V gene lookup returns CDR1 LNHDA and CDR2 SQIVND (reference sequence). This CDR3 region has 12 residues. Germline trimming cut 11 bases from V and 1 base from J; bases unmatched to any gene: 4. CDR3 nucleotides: TGTGCCGTCGGGAGGCCCCAAGAGACCCAGTACTTC. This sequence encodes CAVGRPQETQYF.

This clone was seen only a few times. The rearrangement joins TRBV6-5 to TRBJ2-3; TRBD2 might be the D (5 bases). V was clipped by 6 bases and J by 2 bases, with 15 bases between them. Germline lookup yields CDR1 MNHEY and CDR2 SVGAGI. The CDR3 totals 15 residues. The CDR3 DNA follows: TGTGCCAGCAGCACAACCGGGGATGCCACAGATACGCAGTATTTT. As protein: CASSTTGDATDTQYF.

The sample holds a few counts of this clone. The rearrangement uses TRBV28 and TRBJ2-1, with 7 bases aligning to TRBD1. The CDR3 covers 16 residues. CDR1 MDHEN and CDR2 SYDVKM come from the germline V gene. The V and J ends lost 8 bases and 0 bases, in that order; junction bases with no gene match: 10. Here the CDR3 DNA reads TGTGCCAGCCTGAAGGGACAGCGGAGCTCCTACAATGAGCAGTTCTTC. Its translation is CASLKGQRSSYNEQFF.

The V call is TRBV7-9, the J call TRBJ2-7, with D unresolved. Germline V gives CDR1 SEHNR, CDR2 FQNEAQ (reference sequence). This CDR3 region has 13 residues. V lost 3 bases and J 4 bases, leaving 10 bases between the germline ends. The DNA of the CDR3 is TGTGCCAGCAGCTTTCAAGCAGGATACGAGCAGTACTTC. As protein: CASSFQAGYEQYF. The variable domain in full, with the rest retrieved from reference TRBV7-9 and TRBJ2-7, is DTGVSQNPRHKITKRGQNVTFRCDPISEHNRLYWYRQTLGQGPEFLTYFQNEAQLEKSRLLSDRFSAERPKGSFSTLEIQRTEQGDSAMYLCASSFQAGYEQYFGPGTRLTVT.

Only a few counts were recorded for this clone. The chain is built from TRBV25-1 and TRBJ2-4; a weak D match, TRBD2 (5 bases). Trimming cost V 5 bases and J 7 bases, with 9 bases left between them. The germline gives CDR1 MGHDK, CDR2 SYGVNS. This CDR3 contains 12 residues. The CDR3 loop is CASSHGENIQYF. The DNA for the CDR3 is TGTGCCAGCAGTCATGGGGAGAACATTCAGTACTTC.

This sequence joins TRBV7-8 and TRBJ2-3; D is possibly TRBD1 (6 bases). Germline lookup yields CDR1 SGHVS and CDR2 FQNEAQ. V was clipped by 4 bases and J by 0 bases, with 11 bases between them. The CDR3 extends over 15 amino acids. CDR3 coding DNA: TGTGCCAGCAGCTCAAGGACAGCTAGCACAGATACGCAGTATTTT. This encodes CASSSRTASTDTQYF.

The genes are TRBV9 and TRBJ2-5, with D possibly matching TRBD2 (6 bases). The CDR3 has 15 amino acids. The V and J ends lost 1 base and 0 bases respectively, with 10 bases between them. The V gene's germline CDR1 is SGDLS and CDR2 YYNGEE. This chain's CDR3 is CASSVNRGNQETQYF. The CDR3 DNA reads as TGTGCCAGCAGCGTAAACCGGGGGAACCAAGAGACCCAGTACTTC.

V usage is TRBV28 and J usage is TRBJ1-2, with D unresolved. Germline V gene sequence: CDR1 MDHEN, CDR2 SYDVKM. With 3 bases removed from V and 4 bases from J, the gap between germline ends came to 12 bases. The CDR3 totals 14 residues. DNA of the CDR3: TGTGCCAGCAGTTTCCGACAAGGATTCTATGGCTACACCTTC. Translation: CASSFRQGFYGYTF.

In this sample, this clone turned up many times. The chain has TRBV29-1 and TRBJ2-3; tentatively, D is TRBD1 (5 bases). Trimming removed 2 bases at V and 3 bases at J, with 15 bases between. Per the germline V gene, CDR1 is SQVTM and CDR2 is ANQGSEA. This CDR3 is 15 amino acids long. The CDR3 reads CSVEMWTSVTDTQYF. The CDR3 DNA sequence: TGCAGCGTTGAAATGTGGACAAGTGTAACAGATACGCAGTATTTT.

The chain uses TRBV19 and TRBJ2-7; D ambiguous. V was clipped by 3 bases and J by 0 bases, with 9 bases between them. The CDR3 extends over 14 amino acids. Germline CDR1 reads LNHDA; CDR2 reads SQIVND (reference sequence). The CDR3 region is CASSIGGNSYEQYF. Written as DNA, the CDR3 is TGTGCCAGTAGTATTGGCGGTAACTCCTACGAGCAGTACTTC. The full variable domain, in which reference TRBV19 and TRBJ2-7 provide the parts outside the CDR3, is DGGITQSPKYLFRKEGQNVTLSCEQNLNHDAMYWYRQDPGQGLRLIYYSQIVNDFQKGDIAEGYSVSREKKESFPLTVTSAQKNPTAFYLCASSIGGNSYEQYFGPGTRLTVT.

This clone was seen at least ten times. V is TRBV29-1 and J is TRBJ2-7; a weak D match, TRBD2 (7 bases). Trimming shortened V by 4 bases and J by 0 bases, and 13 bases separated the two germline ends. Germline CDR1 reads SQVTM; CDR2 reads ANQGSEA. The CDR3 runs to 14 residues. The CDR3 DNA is TGCAGCGTTGGAGGGGGGGGCCTCTCCTACGAGCAGTACTTC. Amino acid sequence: CSVGGGGLSYEQYF.

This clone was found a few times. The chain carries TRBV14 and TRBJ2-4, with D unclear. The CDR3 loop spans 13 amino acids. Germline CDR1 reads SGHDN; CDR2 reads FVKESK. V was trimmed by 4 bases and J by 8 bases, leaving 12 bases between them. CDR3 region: CASSRSLIDIQYF. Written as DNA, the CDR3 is TGTGCCAGCAGCCGGTCCCTGATAGACATTCAGTACTTC.

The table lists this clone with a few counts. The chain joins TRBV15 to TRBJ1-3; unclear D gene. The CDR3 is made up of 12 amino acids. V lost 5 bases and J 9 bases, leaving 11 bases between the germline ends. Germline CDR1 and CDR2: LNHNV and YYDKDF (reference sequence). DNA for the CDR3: TGTGCCACCAGCGAGGCCGAAACCACCATATATTTT. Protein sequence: CATSEAETTIYF.

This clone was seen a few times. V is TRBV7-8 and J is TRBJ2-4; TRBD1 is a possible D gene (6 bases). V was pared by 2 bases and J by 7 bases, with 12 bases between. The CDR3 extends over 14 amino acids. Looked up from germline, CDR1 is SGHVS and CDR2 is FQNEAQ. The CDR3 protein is CASSLTQGWNIQYF. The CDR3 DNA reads TGTGCCAGCAGCTTAACACAGGGATGGAACATTCAGTACTTC.